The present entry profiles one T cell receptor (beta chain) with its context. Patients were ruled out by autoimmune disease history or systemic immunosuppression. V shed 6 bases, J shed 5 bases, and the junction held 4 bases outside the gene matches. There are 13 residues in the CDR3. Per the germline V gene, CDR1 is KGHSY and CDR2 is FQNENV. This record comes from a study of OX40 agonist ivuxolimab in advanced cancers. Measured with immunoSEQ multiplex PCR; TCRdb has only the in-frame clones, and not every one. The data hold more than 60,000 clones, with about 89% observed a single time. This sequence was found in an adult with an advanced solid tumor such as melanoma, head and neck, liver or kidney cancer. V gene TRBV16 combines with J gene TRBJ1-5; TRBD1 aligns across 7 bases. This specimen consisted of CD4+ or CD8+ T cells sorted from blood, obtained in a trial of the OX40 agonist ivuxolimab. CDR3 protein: CASRRQGYQPQHF. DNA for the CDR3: TGTGCCAGCAGACGACAGGGTTATCAGCCCCAGCATTTT.